The T cell receptor (beta chain) under discussion was sequenced for a study of blood T cell repertoires in COVID-19. Whole-study context: Donors in the United States, Italy and Spain gave samples during acute or convalescent COVID-19.

The authors' processing: Reference gene primer amplification gave estimated nucleated cell counts. TCRdb's copy holds only in-frame clones and misses some; the assay was immunoSEQ multiplex PCR. The V and J calls and the clone size are those of that table, but D and trimming were determined from the DNA. This table holds 150,000 or so clones, 70% to 80% found once. Seattle patients were enrolled while actively infected and followed longitudinally. The CDR3 covers 17 residues. After removal of 4 bases from V and 3 bases from J, the junction contained 13 bases not matched to a gene. Per the germline V gene, CDR1 is MNHNS and CDR2 is SASEGT.

This receptor was taken from a woman in her seventies with COVID-19, enrolled during active disease. Specimen: peripheral blood. The chain recombines TRBV6-1 with TRBJ2-3; 7 bases agree with TRBD1. The CDR3 loop is CASSAPTGIRGTDTQYF. CDR3 DNA: TGTGCCAGCAGTGCACCGACAGGGATTCGGGGTACAGATACGCAGTATTTT.